The entry below gives a single T cell receptor (beta chain) sequence along with its context. The antigen is unknown. Sample time point: persistent/refractory GD, antithyroid drugs over 5 years with positive TRAb. Extracted RNA from PBMCs served as the source of the TCR library. Arm-PCR of CDR3 regions and iRepertoire HTBI primers were the basis on which TCR beta libraries were built. TCRdb processed the multiplex PCR reads anew with MiXCR; each CDR3 protein has one entry. This sample has approximately 470,000 distinct CDR3 sequences; around 21% occur once, and the top ten carry 7.8%. CDR1 and CDR2 (germline): MNHNS, SASEGT. Trimming shortened V by 8 bases and J by 6 bases, and 17 bases separated the two germline ends. CDR3 length: 14 amino acids. The data stem from a study of regulatory T cells in long-lasting Graves disease. Study outcomes and limitations: Persistent Graves' patients showed reduced TCR diversity versus newly diagnosed patients. Persistent disease was associated with favored TRBV28 usage and with favored use of TRBJ1-2 and TRBJ2-5.

Sequenced here: peripheral blood mononuclear cells (PBMCs), sampled when the disease was refractory, from a patient treated with antithyroid drugs. This clonotype originated in a female donor with Graves disease. This chain uses TRBV6-1 with TRBJ2-1; D gene uncertain. CDR3 sequence (DNA): TGTGCCAGCGGACGGCTAGGTCTGATCAATGAGCAGTTCTTC. Translating gives CASGRLGLINEQFF.